This T cell receptor (beta chain) was documented in a study of cytomegalovirus exposure and HLA in healthy donors. Study background: From HLA-typed donors, an early data release held about 92 million unique TCRs. Ancestry clustering placed about 80% of some 400 genotyped donors in the Caucasian-associated cluster. Notes on the study in general: In a later analysis, V- and J-gene trimming of beta chains associated with a DCLRE1C missense variant, replicated independently.

This donor lacks a recorded CMV serostatus. A few counts support this clone. Its antigen is currently unknown. The PCR made use of 60 Vbeta and 13 Jbeta primers. Sequenced by immunoSEQ multiplex PCR; TCRdb stores in-frame clones only, minus some. The sample lists about 150,000 clones, about four fifths seen once, with 3.5% in the top ten. Per the germline V gene, CDR1 is SGHNT and CDR2 is YYREEE (reference sequence). The CDR3 loop spans 13 amino acids. V was pared by 3 bases and J by 6 bases, with 10 bases between. The chain combines TRBV5-4 with TRBJ1-3; no firm D call. The sequence was collected from a human donor in good health. Sequences were obtained from PBMCs. The CDR3 reads CASSSVRQNTIYF. The CDR3 DNA sequence: TGTGCCAGCAGCTCTGTCAGGCAAAACACCATATATTTT.